This T cell receptor (beta chain) came from a study of beta chain features in type 1 diabetes. The CDR3 consists of 19 residues. From germline, CDR1 is MDHEN and CDR2 SYDVKM. The germline V and J ends were trimmed by 6 bases and 1 base, with 24 bases remaining between them. This clone has just a few counts. What it binds is unknown. Staining for CD45RO/CCR7/CD25/CD127/CD95/CD27 allowed sorting of CD4+ naive, central memory, regulatory and stem cell-like memory cells. Study observations and caveats: Within patients, naive, central memory and Treg TCRB repertoires seemed more similar than within healthy donors. Researchers report that Type 1 diabetes patients had moderately but significantly shorter TCRB CDR3s across all four CD4+ subsets. No resolution was reached here on whether HLA type influences TCRB rearrangement.

Isolated RNA was reverse transcribed in full, so expressed TCRB transcripts were sequenced. Generated by immunoSEQ multiplex PCR, the TCRdb table keeps only in-frame clones and is missing some. The sample has roughly 100,000 clones; 25% to 35% are singletons. The rearrangement links TRBV28 to TRBJ2-2; D is possibly TRBD1 (6 bases). The sample taken for sequencing was central memory CD4+ T cells from blood. The clonotype was recovered from a woman aged 18-29 years with type 1 diabetes. DNA for the CDR3: TGTGCCAGCAGCTCCCTCCGGTTTGTCGGGACACAGAACACCGGGGAGCTGTTTTTT. This codes for CASSSLRFVGTQNTGELFF.